Shown below are 27 T cell receptor beta chains from a single sample sequenced in a study of blood T cell repertoires in COVID-19. Data came from immunoSEQ multiplex PCR; TCRdb stores just in-frame clones and leaves some out. The sample carries 130,000 to 150,000 clones, around 86% recorded once. The sample was peripheral blood. These receptors all come from a man at least 80 years old with acute or convalescent COVID-19.

This sequence joins TRBV2 and TRBJ2-1; perhaps TRBD2 as D (7 bases). Germline loops: CDR1 SNHLY, CDR2 FYNNEI. This CDR3 is 16 amino acids long. V shed 4 bases and J shed 3 bases, with 16 bases lying between them. This CDR3 reads CASSGVGGGFYNEQFF. The DNA for the CDR3 is TGTGCCAGCAGTGGCGTAGGGGGGGGCTTCTACAATGAGCAGTTCTTC.

The rearrangement links TRBV5-1 to TRBJ2-2, with TRBD2 matching 8 bases. The germline gives CDR1 SGHRS, CDR2 YFSETQ. Trimming at V came to 4 bases and at J to 2 bases, leaving 10 bases not matched to a gene. This CDR3 has 17 amino acids. CDR3 sequence (DNA): TGCGCCAGCAGCCCCGGGGGGGCCCGGGTAAACACCGGGGAGCTGTTTTTT. Translating it yields CASSPGGARVNTGELFF.

This clone was counted once. V usage is TRBV19 and J usage is TRBJ2-7; D is perhaps TRBD1 (6 bases). This CDR3 has 14 residues. Germline CDR1 LNHDA, CDR2 SQIVND (reference sequence). Between the trimmed V and J ends, which lost 1 base and 5 bases, there was a span of 12 bases. In nucleotides, the CDR3 is TGTGCCAGTAGTATAGCCAACAGGGACGACGAGCAGTACTTC. Its translation is CASSIANRDDEQYF.

The rearrangement uses TRBV6-2 or TRBV6-3 and TRBJ2-7; 8 bases agree with TRBD2. V gave up 0 bases and J gave up 2 bases; unmatched junction bases: 12. Germline assignment: CDR1 MNHEY and CDR2 SVGEGT. CDR3 length: 18 residues. CDR3: CASSYSVGGAGLAYEQYF. The CDR3 nucleotides read TGTGCCAGCAGTTACTCGGTCGGGGGAGCGGGACTAGCCTACGAGCAGTACTTC.

V usage is TRBV5-6 and J usage is TRBJ1-4, with a possible D match to TRBD1 (5 bases). Trimming pared 3 bases from V and 0 bases from J, leaving 12 bases between. The germline V gene encodes CDR1 SGHDT and CDR2 YYEEEE. The CDR3 totals 16 residues. CDR3 nucleotide sequence: TGTGCCAGCAGCTGGGGGGAATCTGCAACTAATGAAAAACTGTTTTTT. Residues: CASSWGESATNEKLFF. The complete variable domain, with remaining parts taken from reference TRBV5-6 and TRBJ1-4, reads DAGVTQSPTHLIKTRGQQVTLRCSPKSGHDTVSWYQQALGQGPQFIFQYYEEEERQRGNFPDRFSGHQFPNYSSELNVNALLLGDSALYLCASSWGESATNEKLFFGSGTQLSVL.

This rearrangement joins TRBV6-6 to TRBJ2-3, with 11 bases lining up with TRBD2. The CDR3 sequence is 14 residues long. CDR1 and CDR2 (germline): MNHNY, SVGAGI (reference sequence). The trim removed 7 bases at V and 2 bases at J, leaving 2 bases unmatched. The CDR3 sequence is CASISGGVTDTQYF. DNA of the CDR3: TGTGCCAGCATTAGCGGGGGGGTCACAGATACGCAGTATTTT.

The chain employs TRBV5-1 and TRBJ2-2; no clear D. Germline CDR1 is SGHRS and CDR2 is YFSETQ. The CDR3 consists of 16 residues. Trimming shortened V by 1 base and J by 2 bases, and 12 bases separated the two germline ends. Here the CDR3 DNA reads TGCGCCAGCAGCTTGTTTCCCGGAGATAACACCGGGGAGCTGTTTTTT. Translation gives CASSLFPGDNTGELFF.

The chain uses TRBV7-8 and TRBJ1-3; D gene uncertain. This CDR3 is built from 16 residues. The V gene lost 5 bases and the J gene lost 0 bases, with 14 bases spanning the gap. CDR1 SGHVS and CDR2 FQNEAQ come from the germline V gene. This chain's CDR3 is CASSPRSRSSGNTIYF. In nucleotides, the CDR3 is TGTGCCAGCAGCCCCCGCAGCCGGAGCTCTGGAAACACCATATATTTT.

This clone has a single count. The chain couples TRBV2 to TRBJ2-2; the match to TRBD2 covers 8 bases. The J segment lost 5 bases and the V segment lost 3 bases, leaving 2 bases of the junction unmatched. The germline V gene has CDR1 SNHLY and CDR2 FYNNEI. The CDR3 loop spans 14 amino acids. CDR3: CASSEGGRTGELFF. The CDR3 nucleotides are TGTGCCAGCAGTGAGGGCGGGAGGACCGGGGAGCTGTTTTTT.

The CDR3 DNA sequence: TGCAGCGTTGATAGGGGGGGAGGGTCAACGTACAATGAGCAGTTCTTC. Amino acid sequence: CSVDRGGGSTYNEQFF. This chain connects TRBV29-1 to TRBJ2-1; TRBD2 is a possible D gene (7 bases). Germline CDR1 reads SQVTM; CDR2 reads ANQGSEA. CDR3 size: 16 residues. V lost 3 bases and J 4 bases, leaving 19 bases between the germline ends.

This chain connects TRBV24-1 to TRBJ2-5, with 8 nucleotides matching TRBD1. The length of the CDR3 is 16 residues. The V segment lost 0 bases and the J segment 3 bases; nucleotides outside the gene matches: 5. The germline CDR1 and CDR2 sequences are KGHDR and SFDVKD. CDR3 sequence (DNA): TGTGCCACCAGTGATTTGGGGCAGGGGGCGAAAGAGACCCAGTACTTC. This encodes CATSDLGQGAKETQYF.

The chain is built from TRBV9 and TRBJ1-2; D possibly corresponds to TRBD1 (6 bases). Germline assignment: CDR1 SGDLS and CDR2 YYNGEE. V was trimmed by 8 bases and J by 4 bases, leaving 12 bases between them. CDR3 length equals 12 residues. CDR3 sequence reads: CASEGDRYGYTF. CDR3 bases: TGTGCCAGTGAGGGGGACCGCTATGGCTACACCTTC.

This chain links TRBV19 with TRBJ1-2; D not resolved. The length of the CDR3 is 16 residues. Trimming left V 8 bases short and J 0 bases short, with 19 bases between. The V gene's germline CDR1 is LNHDA and CDR2 SQIVND (reference sequence). In nucleotides, the CDR3 is TGTGCCAGTGGGCTGCTTGGAGGGCTACCTAACTATGGCTACACCTTC. As protein: CASGLLGGLPNYGYTF. Looking up the rest from reference TRBV19 and TRBJ1-2 gives the full variable domain: DGGITQSPKYLFRKEGQNVTLSCEQNLNHDAMYWYRQDPGQGLRLIYYSQIVNDFQKGDIAEGYSVSREKKESFPLTVTSAQKNPTAFYLCASGLLGGLPNYGYTFGSGTRLTVV.

The chain uses TRBV4-1 and TRBJ2-2; no clear D. CDR1 is MGHRA and CDR2 is YSYEKL in the germline V gene. The ends were cut back, 4 bases at V and 5 bases at J, with 17 bases in the middle. The CDR3 covers 16 residues. CDR3 region: CASSPTRQVNTGELFF. The CDR3, as DNA: TGCGCCAGCAGCCCGACCAGACAAGTTAATACCGGGGAGCTGTTTTTT.

The V and J genes are TRBV5-1 and TRBJ2-7, with 8 bases matching TRBD1. The trim removed 4 bases at V and 7 bases at J, leaving 13 bases unmatched. This CDR3 is built from 15 residues. The germline V gene encodes CDR1 SGHRS and CDR2 YFSETQ. This chain's CDR3 is CASSPVGQGAREQYF. The DNA for the CDR3 is TGCGCCAGCAGCCCCGTTGGGCAGGGGGCCAGGGAGCAGTACTTC.

The chain employs TRBV2 and TRBJ1-2; D gene uncertain. This CDR3 spans 15 amino acids. Germline CDR1 reads SNHLY; CDR2 reads FYNNEI. Between the trimmed V and J ends, which lost 0 bases and 4 bases, there was a span of 12 bases. The CDR3 nucleotides are TGTGCCAGCAGTGAAGCCGAGAGGGCAGCCTATGGCTACACCTTC. This sequence encodes CASSEAERAAYGYTF.

V usage is TRBV5-4 and J usage is TRBJ2-1, with 11 bases matching TRBD1. The CDR3 covers 13 residues. With 5 bases clipped from V and 9 bases from J, the junction kept 4 bases outside the gene matches. Germline assignment: CDR1 SGHNT and CDR2 YYREEE (reference sequence). The chain's CDR3 is CASSRTGGGEQFF. The CDR3 nucleotides are TGTGCCAGCAGTAGGACAGGGGGCGGTGAGCAGTTCTTC.

The V gene is TRBV6-5, the J gene TRBJ1-6, with 9 bases fitting TRBD1. The CDR3 is 16 amino acids. Germline-derived CDR1 and CDR2 are MNHEY and SVGAGI. Losses at the gene ends were 2 bases for V and 8 bases for J; bases not matched to a gene: 7. DNA for the CDR3: TGTGCCAGCAGTTACGACCGGACAGGGGATTATTCACCCCTCCACTTT. Protein sequence: CASSYDRTGDYSPLHF.

The V call is TRBV25-1, the J call TRBJ2-2, with D possibly matching TRBD2 (6 bases). V was cut by 7 bases and J by 0 bases, with 9 bases left in between. The CDR3 length is 14 residues. Germline V gives CDR1 MGHDK, CDR2 SYGVNS. In DNA form, the CDR3 reads TGTGCCAGCACGCGGGACGCGAACACCGGGGAGCTGTTTTTT. It is translated as CASTRDANTGELFF. Full variable domain (remainder filled in from reference TRBV25-1 and TRBJ2-2): EADIYQTPRYLVIGTGKKITLECSQTMGHDKMYWYQQDPGMELHLIHYSYGVNSTEKGDLSSESTVSRIRTEHFPLTLESARPSHTSQYLCASTRDANTGELFFGEGSRLTVL.

A single count supports this clone. The genes are TRBV3-1 (or the pseudogene TRBV3-2) and TRBJ1-2; D remains unclear. Germline values: CDR1 LGHDT, CDR2 YNNKEL (reference sequence). The CDR3 is made up of 13 amino acids. V was clipped by 2 bases and J by 4 bases, with 8 bases between them. The CDR3 is CASSQRGSYGYTF. In nucleotides, the CDR3 is TGTGCCAGCAGCCAACGGGGAAGCTATGGCTACACCTTC.

This clone showed up just once. V is TRBV27 and J is TRBJ2-7; TRBD1 is a possible D gene (6 bases). The CDR3 spans 13 residues. Germline CDR1 and CDR2: MNHEY and SMNVEV (reference sequence). Trimming took off 5 bases at V and 3 bases at J, with 11 bases between the two ends. The CDR3 loop is CASSPQGSYEQYF. The CDR3 DNA sequence: TGTGCCAGCAGTCCACAGGGTAGCTACGAGCAGTACTTC.

The chain couples TRBV28 to TRBJ1-3; a possible D gene is TRBD1 (5 bases). The CDR3 length is 16 residues. Germline V CDR1 and CDR2: MDHEN, SYDVKM. Trimming removed 2 bases from V and 2 bases from J, with 13 bases in between. The CDR3 protein is CASSLRGQRAGNTIYF. CDR3 DNA sequence: TGTGCCAGCAGTTTAAGGGGTCAGAGAGCTGGAAACACCATATATTTT. The full variable domain, in which reference TRBV28 and TRBJ1-3 provide the parts outside the CDR3, is DVKVTQSSRYLVKRTGEKVFLECVQDMDHENMFWYRQDPGLGLRLIYFSYDVKMKEKGDIPEGYSVSREKKERFSLILESASTNQTSMYLCASSLRGQRAGNTIYFGEGSWLTVV.

The chain combines TRBV29-1 with TRBJ2-5; TRBD1 is a possible D gene (6 bases). CDR1 and CDR2 from the germline V gene are SQVTM and ANQGSEA. V shed 6 bases and J shed 4 bases, with 12 bases lying between them. This CDR3 has 12 residues. CDR3 nucleotides: TGCAGCGTACTACAGGGCGCAGAGACCCAGTACTTC. Its translation: CSVLQGAETQYF.

This sequence joins TRBV4-1 and TRBJ2-2; 9 bases align to TRBD1. This CDR3 region has 16 residues. The junction had 4 bases not matched to a gene; V was cut back by 4 bases and J by 1 base. Germline V gene data show CDR1 as MGHRA and CDR2 as YSYEKL. The CDR3 reads CASSPPGQGNTGELFF. DNA of the CDR3: TGCGCCAGCAGCCCCCCGGGACAGGGGAACACCGGGGAGCTGTTTTTT.

V usage is TRBV29-1 and J usage is TRBJ2-5; 9 positions match TRBD2. Germline CDR1 SQVTM, CDR2 ANQGSEA. After removal of 4 bases from V and 4 bases from J, the junction contained 4 bases not matched to a gene. The CDR3 runs 13 residues. The CDR3 sequence is CSVAAGGLETQYF. The CDR3 DNA sequence: TGCAGCGTTGCAGCGGGGGGACTAGAGACCCAGTACTTC. Complete variable domain (other parts from reference TRBV29-1 and TRBJ2-5): SAVISQKPSRDICQRGTSLTIQCQVDSQVTMMFWYRQQPGQSLTLIATANQGSEATYESGFVIDKFPISRPNLTFSTLTVSNMSPEDSSIYLCSVAAGGLETQYFGPGTRLLVL.

This rearrangement joins TRBV27 to TRBJ1-1; D is ambiguous. Germline-derived CDR1 and CDR2 are MNHEY and SMNVEV (reference sequence). The CDR3 consists of 13 residues. Trimming cost V 3 bases and J 1 base, with 6 bases left between them. The CDR3 DNA follows: TGTGCCAGCAGTTTTCAGAAGAACACTGAAGCTTTCTTT. It translates to CASSFQKNTEAFF.

The chain is built from TRBV7-6 and TRBJ2-1, with 12 bases fitting TRBD2. With 5 bases clipped from V and 3 bases from J, the junction kept 8 bases outside the gene matches. This CDR3 has 17 amino acids. Germline V lookup: CDR1 SGHVS, CDR2 FNYEAQ. This CDR3 is CASSHTSGGIVYNEQFF. CDR3 nucleotides: TGTGCCAGCAGCCATACTAGCGGGGGGATTGTCTACAATGAGCAGTTCTTC.